This T cell receptor (beta chain) was sequenced during a study of cytomegalovirus exposure and HLA in healthy donors. Background on the study: A subsequent analysis stated that the 120 or so validation repertoires were run on the same platform as the approximately 700 first-cohort repertoires. Findings of the study overall: Researchers catalogued some 160 TCR beta chains as cytomegalovirus-associated.

The protocol was immunoSEQ multiplex PCR, while the TCRdb copy is restricted to in-frame clones and leaves out a portion. The sample carries tens of thousands of clones, around 81% recorded once. Worth noting for this clone: Its matching antigen is unknown.

The CDR3 loop spans 13 amino acids. Germline CDR1 and CDR2: GTSNPN and SVGIG (reference sequence). With 2 bases removed from V and 0 bases from J, the gap between germline ends came to 7 bases. This sequence joins TRBV30 and TRBJ1-1; tentative D call: TRBD1 (5 bases). The material sequenced was PBMCs. The TCR sequence derives from a young man in good health and CMV-seronegative. The CDR3 nucleotides read TGTGCCTGGAGTCGGGGGGTGAACACTGAAGCTTTCTTT. Encoded protein: CAWSRGVNTEAFF.